The source of this T cell receptor beta chain is a study of regulatory T cells in long-lasting Graves disease (dated by TCRdb to 2020 to 2023). Regarding the study in general: Antithyroid drugs had been taken for less than 3 months by newly diagnosed Graves' disease patients. A total of roughly 35 samples underwent TCR sequencing: roughly 13 from persistent and some 20 from newly diagnosed Graves' disease patients. Persistent Graves' disease patients were compared with newly diagnosed Graves' disease patients by peripheral blood TCR sequencing and RNA sequencing. The study took place in China and was registered as a clinical trial. Findings and caveats that apply to the study as a whole: Preferential use of TRBV28, TRBJ1-2 and TRBJ2-5 was observed in persistent disease, whereas TRBV20-1 and TRBJ2-1 were favored in newly diagnosed disease. The small sample size was acknowledged by the authors as a limitation that may reduce accuracy. Compared with newly diagnosed patients, persistent Graves' disease patients had lower TCR Shannon entropy and fewer highly expanded clones, which suggests clonal expansion. Patients with persistent disease shared more public clonotypes (around 2,700) than newly diagnosed patients did (more than 900). Sequencing and analysis were limited to the TCR beta chain. Because the primary lesion, thyroid tissue, could not be accessed, the study looked at peripheral blood alone.

V lost 6 bases and J lost 4 bases; the stretch between them is 12 bases long. The germline V gene encodes CDR1 MNHNS and CDR2 SASEGT. The CDR3 length is 13 residues, termini included. CDR3 DNA only is kept here, 39 bases in frame from base 1. The library was generated by multiplex PCR. Sequencing used an Illumina HiSeq 4000. TCR beta libraries were built with iRepertoire HTBI primers and Arm-PCR amplification of CDR3 regions. Before sequencing, the PCR products underwent gel purification. As for the authors' bioinformatics: Gene usage analysis of CDR3 amino acid clonotypes relied on the approximately 60 TRBV and 12 to 15 TRBJ segments identified across samples. Filtered high-quality paired reads were merged into contigs using COPE and FqMerger. BLAST was used to align contigs to IMGT TRBV, TRBD and TRBJ reference genes, and CDR3 was defined according to IMGT. Any clonotype with a frequency above 0.1% was classified as a highly expanded clone. Repertoire diversity was measured by Shannon entropy, and V-J evenness by the Gini coefficient. A clonotype found in more than one individual was treated as public. The public reads were quality trimmed at Q25 with fastp and then assembled into clones with MiXCR by TCRdb, keeping productive beta chains. Each entry is one CDR3 protein sequence, shown with its most common DNA and genes. The V and J calls come from TCRdb's annotation, not from the publication. Here the sample has 440,000 or so distinct CDR3 sequences; about a sixth occur a single time. The top ten clones comprise about 10% of the sample.

Note on this clonotype: The target of this receptor is not known. As the CDR3 is not closed by the conserved phenylalanine or tryptophan, this likely results from a read error.

The time point label on this specimen signifies: newly diagnosed GD, antithyroid drugs for less than 3 months. For both TCR sequencing and RNA sequencing, RNA was extracted from PBMCs in TRIzol. The diagnosis of Graves' disease was made according to American Thyroid Association guidelines. The patients came from an endocrinology department in Xi'an, China. From each patient, approximately 10 milliliters of peripheral blood was collected into an EDTA anticoagulant tube. Ficoll Paque Plus density gradient separation was used to isolate PBMCs, and no further T cell sorting was performed. An Agilent 2100 Bioanalyzer and agarose gel were used to check RNA quality, while a NanoDrop 2000 measured RNA concentration. The sample was also linked to a second study, of T cells in Graves' hyperthyroidism and ophthalmopathy. The second study also describes: Stable Graves' hyperthyroidism was defined as the absence of progression to ophthalmopathy over 18 months of follow-up. Hyperthyroidism patients were aged 18 to 65 years and newly diagnosed, with disease duration of less than 2 months. The study excluded patients with uncontrolled infections, other autoimmune diseases, pregnancy or lactation. Diagnoses were based on clinical symptoms, serum thyroxine and TRAb, thyroid ultrasound and orbital computed tomography. A first-round RT-PCR of the TCR CDR3 used the HTBI primer set with the Qiagen OneStep RT-PCR kit. Most expanded thyroid clonotypes (frequency above 0.001) were also detected in blood, a finding suggesting that blood repertoires may reflect thyroid immune responses. In cross-validation, a model built on a 13 V-J signature told ophthalmopathy apart from stable hyperthyroidism with less than 90% sensitivity and about 81% specificity, and in testing the same model reached 80%/75%. In validation, the model predicted progression to ophthalmopathy a median of around 6.5 months before onset, with about 70% sensitivity and roughly 77% specificity. To identify TCR V-J signatures that set the groups apart, the researchers used a discovery cohort of 100 patients, made up of under 50 with Graves' ophthalmopathy and approximately 57 with stable Graves' hyperthyroidism. Prospective prediction of ophthalmopathy was tested in an independent validation cohort of about 19 hyperthyroidism patients and 17 patients who later progressed to ophthalmopathy. The approximately 90 discovery patients were divided at random into training and test sets in a 7:3 ratio. Thyroid tissue and blood T-cell repertoires from about six Graves' hyperthyroidism patients were also compared in the study. After sampling, hyperthyroidism patients received methimazole starting at 30 mg daily, and ophthalmopathy patients received high-dose intravenous methylprednisolone. Libraries were constructed in a second round of multiplex PCR, after which size selection and purification were performed. Paired-end sequencing of the libraries was performed with 100 bp reads on an Illumina HiSeq2000. SOAPnuke was used to process the raw data, throwing out any read that contained adapters or uncalled bases, had a mean Phred below 15, or lacked an exact constant-primer or identifier match. High-quality paired reads were merged using COPE v1.2.5, and each unique nucleotide sequence was defined as a clonotype. MiTCR v1.1 was used to align the clonotypes against IMGT TRBV, TRBD and TRBJ reference segments. The analysis was restricted to V-J combinations with a frequency above 0.0001, which together covered just over 99% of the repertoires. A TCS score was defined as the ratio of F50 (clonal expansion) to E x V (chaos), with BLOSUM62-based TCRdist applied between CDR3 peptides within each V-J. Welch's t-statistics and random forest reduced around 520 V-J features to roughly 13, which were used in a naive Bayes classifier (R e1071). No statistical method was used to fix the sample size in advance, and group allocation was not hidden from the investigators. According to the paper, TCR Vbeta CDR3 sequencing was carried out on about 140 peripheral blood samples, which came from 40 to 45 ophthalmopathy, 75 or so hyperthyroidism and 17 progressor patients.

The sequence joins TRBV6-1 to TRBJ1-1, with TRBD1 perhaps the D gene, on 5 matching bases. The TCR sequence derives from a woman in her 30s with Graves disease. Donor details come from another sample of the same person, matched by shared clones. Source: peripheral blood mononuclear cells (PBMCs), taken at new diagnosis, from a patient treated with antithyroid drugs. The DNA sequence is given as TGTGCCAGCAGCCCCAGGGTTGGCACTGAAGCTTTCTCT. Translated, this gives CASSPRVGTEAFS.